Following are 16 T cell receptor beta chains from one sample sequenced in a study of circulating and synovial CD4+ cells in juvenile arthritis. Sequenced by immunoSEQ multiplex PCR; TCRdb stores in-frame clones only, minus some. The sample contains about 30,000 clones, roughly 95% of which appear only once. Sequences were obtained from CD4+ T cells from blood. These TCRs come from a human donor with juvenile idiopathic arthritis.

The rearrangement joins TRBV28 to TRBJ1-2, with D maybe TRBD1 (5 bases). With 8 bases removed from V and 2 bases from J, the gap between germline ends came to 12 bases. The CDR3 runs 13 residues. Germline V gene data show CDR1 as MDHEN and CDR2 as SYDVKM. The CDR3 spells CASSRQPNYGYTF. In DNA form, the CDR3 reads TGTGCCAGCTCCCGACAGCCGAACTATGGCTACACCTTC.

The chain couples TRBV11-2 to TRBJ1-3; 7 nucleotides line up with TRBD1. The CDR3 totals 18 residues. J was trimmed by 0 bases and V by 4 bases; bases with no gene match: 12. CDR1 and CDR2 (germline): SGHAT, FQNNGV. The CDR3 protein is CASSSTRTGQSSGNTIYF. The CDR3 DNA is TGTGCCAGCAGCTCTACTCGGACAGGACAGAGCTCTGGAAACACCATATATTTT. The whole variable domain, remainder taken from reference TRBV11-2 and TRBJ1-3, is EAGVAQSPRYKIIEKRQSVAFWCNPISGHATLYWYQQILGQGPKLLIQFQNNGVVDDSQLPKDRFSAERLKGVDSTLKIQPAKLEDSAVYLCASSSTRTGQSSGNTIYFGEGSWLTVV.

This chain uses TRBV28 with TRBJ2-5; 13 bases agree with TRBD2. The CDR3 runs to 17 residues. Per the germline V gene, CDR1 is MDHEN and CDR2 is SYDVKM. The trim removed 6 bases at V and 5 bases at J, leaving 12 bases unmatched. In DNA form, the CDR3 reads TGTGCCAGCAGGGTCCCCGAGGGACTAGCGGGACAGGAGACCCAGTACTTC. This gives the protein CASRVPEGLAGQETQYF. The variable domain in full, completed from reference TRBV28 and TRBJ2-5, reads DVKVTQSSRYLVKRTGEKVFLECVQDMDHENMFWYRQDPGLGLRLIYFSYDVKMKEKGDIPEGYSVSREKKERFSLILESASTNQTSMYLCASRVPEGLAGQETQYFGPGTRLLVL.

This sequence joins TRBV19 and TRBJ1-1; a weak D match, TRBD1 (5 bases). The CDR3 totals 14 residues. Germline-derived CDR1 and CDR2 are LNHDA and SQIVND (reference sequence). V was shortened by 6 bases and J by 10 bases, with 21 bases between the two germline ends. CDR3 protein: CASSSINPDTGAFF. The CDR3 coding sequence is TGTGCCAGTAGCTCTATCAACCCGGACACAGGAGCTTTCTTT.

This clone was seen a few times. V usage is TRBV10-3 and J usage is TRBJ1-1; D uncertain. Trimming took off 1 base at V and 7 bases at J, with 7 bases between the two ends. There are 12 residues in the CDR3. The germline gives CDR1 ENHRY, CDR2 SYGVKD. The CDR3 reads CAISEYNYEAFF. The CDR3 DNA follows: TGTGCCATCAGTGAGTATAACTATGAAGCTTTCTTT.

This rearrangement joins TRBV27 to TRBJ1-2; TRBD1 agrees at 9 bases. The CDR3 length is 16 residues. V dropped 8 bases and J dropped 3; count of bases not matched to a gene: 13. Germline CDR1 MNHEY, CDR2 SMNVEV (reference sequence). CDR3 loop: CASGSVGTGTYYGYTF. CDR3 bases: TGTGCCAGCGGATCCGTCGGGACAGGGACCTACTATGGCTACACCTTC.

CDR3 DNA: TGTGCCAGCAGCTATGGGACGGGGGGTTCCGAGCAGTACTTC. Translated, it gives CASSYGTGGSEQYF. The rearrangement uses TRBV9 and TRBJ2-7; 7 bases match TRBD2. The ends lost 4 bases at V and 6 bases at J; junction bases unmatched: 10. The CDR3 contains 14 residues. Germline CDR1 SGDLS, CDR2 YYNGEE.

CDR3 nucleotides: TGCAGCGTTGCCCGGGAGACCCAGTACTTC. Translated, it gives CSVARETQYF. This rearrangement joins TRBV29-1 to TRBJ2-5; no clear D gene. Germline V gene lookup returns CDR1 SQVTM and CDR2 ANQGSEA. This CDR3 has 10 residues. Deletions cut 4 bases from V and 5 bases from J, with 5 bases between.

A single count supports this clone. CDR3 bases: TGTGCCAGCAGCCAAGAAAGGAGACTGGCGGGTTCGGGTGAGCAGTACTTC. This sequence encodes CASSQERRLAGSGEQYF. The chain is built from TRBV4-2 and TRBJ2-7; D may be TRBD2 (5 bases). The CDR3 runs 17 residues. V lost 0 bases and J 7 bases, leaving 22 bases between the germline ends. Germline V gene lookup returns CDR1 LGHNA and CDR2 YNFKEQ.

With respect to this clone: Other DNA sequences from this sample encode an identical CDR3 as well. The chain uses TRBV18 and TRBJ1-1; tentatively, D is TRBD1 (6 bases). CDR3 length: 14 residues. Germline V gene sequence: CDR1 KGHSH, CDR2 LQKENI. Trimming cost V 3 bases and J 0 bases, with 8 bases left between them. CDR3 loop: CASSPRQVNTEAFF. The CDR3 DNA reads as TGTGCCAGCTCACCCCGACAGGTGAACACTGAAGCTTTCTTT.

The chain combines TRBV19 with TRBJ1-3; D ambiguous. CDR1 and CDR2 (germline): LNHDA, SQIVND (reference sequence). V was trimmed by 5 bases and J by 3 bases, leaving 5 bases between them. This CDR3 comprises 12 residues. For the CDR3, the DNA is TGTGCCAGTAGTTGGAGTGGAAACACCATATATTTT. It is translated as CASSWSGNTIYF.

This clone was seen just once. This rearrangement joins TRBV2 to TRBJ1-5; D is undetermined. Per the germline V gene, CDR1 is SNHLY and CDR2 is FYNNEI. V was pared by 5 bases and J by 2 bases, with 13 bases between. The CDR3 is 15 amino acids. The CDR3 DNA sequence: TGTGCCAGCAGTCCGAACTCGGTACGCAATCAGCCCCAGCATTTT. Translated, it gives CASSPNSVRNQPQHF.

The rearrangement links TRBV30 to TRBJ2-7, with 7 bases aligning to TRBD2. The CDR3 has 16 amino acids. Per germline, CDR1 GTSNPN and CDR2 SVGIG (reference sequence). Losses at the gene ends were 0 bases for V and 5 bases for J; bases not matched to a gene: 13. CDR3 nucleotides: TGTGCCTGGAGTGTCGGAAGCGGGATCGTCCTGCACGAGCAGTACTTC. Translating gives CAWSVGSGIVLHEQYF.

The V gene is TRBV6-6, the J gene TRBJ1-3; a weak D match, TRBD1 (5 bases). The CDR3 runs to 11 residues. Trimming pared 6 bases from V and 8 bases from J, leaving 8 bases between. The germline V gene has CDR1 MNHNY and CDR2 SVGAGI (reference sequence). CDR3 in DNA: TGTGCCAGCAGGTCGGGGGACACCATATATTTT. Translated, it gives CASRSGDTIYF.

As DNA, the CDR3 is TGTGCCAGCAGTTTCCGGGAGGGCCACTCCTACGAGCAGTACTTC. Protein sequence: CASSFREGHSYEQYF. This rearrangement joins TRBV11-2 to TRBJ2-5; 8 nucleotides align to TRBD2. The end of the DNA aligns better with TRBJ2-7, so the J call may be wrong. Germline V gene sequence: CDR1 SGHAT, CDR2 FQNNGV. CDR3 length: 15 residues.

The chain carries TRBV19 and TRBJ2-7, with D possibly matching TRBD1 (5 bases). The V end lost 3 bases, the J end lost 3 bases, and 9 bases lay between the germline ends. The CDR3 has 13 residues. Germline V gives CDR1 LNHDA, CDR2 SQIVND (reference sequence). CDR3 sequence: CASSMSRVYEQYF. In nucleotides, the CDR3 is TGTGCCAGTAGTATGTCCAGGGTCTACGAGCAGTACTTC. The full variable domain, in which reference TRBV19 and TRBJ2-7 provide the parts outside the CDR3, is DGGITQSPKYLFRKEGQNVTLSCEQNLNHDAMYWYRQDPGQGLRLIYYSQIVNDFQKGDIAEGYSVSREKKESFPLTVTSAQKNPTAFYLCASSMSRVYEQYFGPGTRLTVT.